This TCR beta chain originates from a study of blood T cell repertoires in COVID-19. Across the study: Sites in the United States, Italy and Spain provided acute and convalescent COVID-19 samples. PBMCs, B-cell-depleted T cells, or T cells provided the cDNA or gDNA that made up the material.

The authors' processing: It was from reference gene primer amplification that nucleated cell counts were estimated. Assay: immunoSEQ multiplex PCR; the TCRdb copy retains only in-frame clones and omits some. V, J and clone size are taken as reported in that table, and D and trimming were inferred from the DNA itself. The table shows more than 150,000 clones, with roughly 90% occurring only once. Trimming shortened V by 6 bases and J by 3 bases, and 11 bases separated the two germline ends. The germline gives CDR1 LNHDA, CDR2 SQIVND (reference sequence). This CDR3 comprises 13 residues. The sequencing sample was made of peripheral blood. The chain carries TRBV19 and TRBJ1-1; D is possibly TRBD1 (5 bases). The sequence came from a man aged 65 to 85 with active or convalescent COVID-19. The DNA for the CDR3 is TGTGCCAGTAGGGGCAGGGTGGACACTGAAGCTTTCTTT. This codes for CASRGRVDTEAFF.